A single sample gave rise to the 5 T cell receptor beta chains below, sequenced in a study of T cell repertoires in cytomegalovirus infection. TCRdb redid the calling of the reads with MiXCR, one entry per CDR3 protein. Of roughly 630,000 distinct CDR3 sequences listed, roughly 24% are singletons. Sequenced input: CD8+ T cells from PBMCs. These receptors originate from a human donor in good health (CMV status not recorded). Some clones in this sample may be carry-over from other donors' samples.

V and J are TRBV20-1 and TRBJ2-7; 10 bases map to TRBD1. Looked up from germline, CDR1 is DFQATT and CDR2 is SNEGSKA (reference sequence). The CDR3 is 15 residues long. This CDR3 reads CSARGTGDMGDEQYV. The CDR3, as DNA: TGCAGTGCCAGAGGGACAGGGGACATGGGGGACGAGCAGTACGTC.

This clonotype was counted at least ten times. The genes are TRBV7-6 and TRBJ2-3, with 12 bases identical to TRBD2. Germline V lookup: CDR1 SGHVS, CDR2 FNYEAQ. The CDR3 has 16 residues. Trimming cost V 6 bases and J 2 bases; bases outside gene matches: 6. CDR3 nucleotides: TGTGCCAGCAGGGCACTAGCGGGGGGATTCACAGATACGCAGTATTTT. This encodes CASRALAGGFTDTQYF.

This clonotype was detected many times. The gene calls are TRBV7-9 and TRBJ2-7; D remains unclear. The germline gives CDR1 SEHNR, CDR2 FQNEAQ (reference sequence). This CDR3 has 15 residues. V shed 1 base and J shed 2 bases, with 12 bases lying between them. In nucleotides, the CDR3 is TGTGCCAGCAGCTTAGGCCAGTACGCCCCCTACGAGCAGTACGTC. Translated, it gives CASSLGQYAPYEQYV.

This chain links TRBV20-1 with TRBJ2-1; TRBD2 matches 7 bases. J was trimmed by 7 bases and V by 1 base; bases with no gene match: 19. The CDR3 runs 18 residues. Germline CDR1 is DFQATT and CDR2 is SNEGSKA (reference sequence). Written as DNA, the CDR3 is TGCAGTGCTAGAGTGTTCGCCTTTCTAGCGGTATCTGGGAATGAGCAGTTCTTC. Protein product: CSARVFAFLAVSGNEQFF.

The sample holds many counts of this clonotype. CDR3 region: CASSSKSTEAFF. CDR3 DNA: TGTGCCAGCAGCTCAAAATCCACTGAAGCTTTCTTT. This chain joins TRBV7-8 and TRBJ1-1; D is uncertain. CDR1 SGHVS and CDR2 FQNEAQ come from the germline V gene. This CDR3 region has 12 residues. V was shortened by 4 bases and J by 4 bases, with 7 bases between the two germline ends.